Shown below are 18 T cell receptor beta chains from a single sample sequenced in a study of a mutant IDH1 vaccine in newly diagnosed glioma. Time point defined: week 11, during vaccination. Vaccination comprised doses that each held 300 ug of mutant IDH1 20-mer peptide, plus topical imiquimod. Here immunoSEQ multiplex PCR was the method, and the copy in TCRdb shows in-frame clones only, minus some. The table records roughly 130,000 clones, about four fifths of them present only once. These receptors have no known antigen. Sequences were derived from PBMCs, sampled from a glioma patient whose treatment included an IDH1 peptide vaccine. These receptor sequences come from a man aged 35 to 55 with glioma.

The genes are TRBV5-1 and TRBJ1-1; D gene unclear. CDR3 size: 13 residues. Trimming removed 3 bases at V and 4 bases at J, with 10 bases between. The germline V gene has CDR1 SGHRS and CDR2 YFSETQ. In DNA, the CDR3 is TGCGCCAGCAGCTCCGTGTGGAGCACTGAAGCTTTCTTT. Protein sequence: CASSSVWSTEAFF.

This rearrangement joins TRBV5-8 to TRBJ2-3, with unresolved D. Germline CDR1 SGHTS, CDR2 YDEGEE. V was pared by 3 bases and J by 2 bases, with 13 bases between. The CDR3 covers 15 residues. CDR3 sequence reads: CASSSNSRPTDTQYF. The CDR3 DNA is TGTGCCAGCAGCTCGAACAGCCGTCCCACAGATACGCAGTATTTT.

This chain joins TRBV6-5 and TRBJ1-3, with a weak D call TRBD1 (6 bases). The germline gives CDR1 MNHEY, CDR2 SVGAGI. The CDR3 length is 16 residues. The V gene lost 4 bases and the J gene lost 3 bases, with 16 bases spanning the gap. The chain's CDR3 is CASSSPPEQGGNTIYF. The CDR3, as DNA: TGTGCCAGCAGTTCCCCCCCGGAACAGGGTGGAAACACCATATATTTT.

V gene TRBV5-5 combines with J gene TRBJ2-7; D not certain. CDR3 length: 12 amino acids. V lost 4 bases and J lost 0, with 5 bases in between. Germline CDR1 SGHKS, CDR2 YYEKEE (reference sequence). This CDR3 reads CASSLVSYEQYF. The CDR3 DNA reads as TGTGCCAGCAGCCTGGTCTCCTACGAGCAGTACTTC.

This chain uses TRBV11-1 with TRBJ1-1; 12 bases line up with TRBD1. The CDR3 is made up of 17 amino acids. Germline V gene lookup returns CDR1 SGHAT and CDR2 FQDESV (reference sequence). With 4 bases clipped from V and 4 bases from J, the junction kept 10 bases outside the gene matches. The CDR3 region is CASSWDRGRQVGTEAFF. CDR3 nucleotide sequence: TGTGCCAGCAGCTGGGACAGGGGGCGTCAGGTGGGCACTGAAGCTTTCTTT.

The CDR3 DNA reads as TGCGCCAGCAGCCAAGAAGAACCGGGGACTAGCGGCTACAATGAGCAGTTCTTC. Encoded protein: CASSQEEPGTSGYNEQFF. The chain links TRBV4-1 to TRBJ2-1, with 11 bases aligning to TRBD2. The J segment lost 3 bases and the V segment lost 0 bases, leaving 7 bases of the junction unmatched. Germline V gene lookup returns CDR1 MGHRA and CDR2 YSYEKL. There are 18 residues in the CDR3.

Note on this clone: The junction does not match germline at one end; this may be a read error. The V and J genes are TRBV7-7 and TRBJ1-1; D gene uncertain. The CDR3 extends over 13 amino acids. Looked up from germline, CDR1 is SSHAT and CDR2 is FNYEAQ (reference sequence). The CDR3 nucleotides are TGTGCTAGCAGCCGCCAAGGGAACACTGAAGCTTTCTTT. Encoded protein: CASSRQGNTEAFF.

The chain recombines TRBV11-3 with TRBJ2-1; TRBD2 matches at 10 bases. The V gene end was trimmed by 5 bases and the J gene end by 9 bases; junction bases not matched to a gene: 4. The CDR3 spans 13 residues. The germline V gene has CDR1 SGHNT and CDR2 YENEEA. CDR3 nucleotides: TGTGCCAGCAGCATAGCGGGGGGTCCTGAGCAGTTCTTC. Protein sequence: CASSIAGGPEQFF. The whole variable domain, remainder taken from reference TRBV11-3 and TRBJ2-1, is EAGVVQSPRYKIIEKKQPVAFWCNPISGHNTLYWYLQNLGQGPELLIRYENEEAVDDSQLPKDRFSAERLKGVDSTLKIQPAELGDSAVYLCASSIAGGPEQFFGPGTRLTVL.

This rearrangement joins TRBV5-6 to TRBJ1-5, with D unresolved. Germline loops: CDR1 SGHDT, CDR2 YYEEEE. This CDR3 region has 15 residues. Trimming took 7 bases from V and 1 from J, leaving 15 bases between them. The CDR3: CASYVFGLSNQPQHF. As DNA, the CDR3 is TGTGCCAGCTATGTGTTCGGTCTCAGCAATCAGCCCCAGCATTTT.

This clone was seen more than once but under ten times. The chain is built from TRBV7-6 and TRBJ2-7, with D hard to call. Germline V lookup: CDR1 SGHVS, CDR2 FNYEAQ. With 0 bases removed from V and 1 base from J, the gap between germline ends came to 7 bases. CDR3 size: 14 residues. CDR3 sequence (DNA): TGTGCCAGCAGCTTAGCGCAGGTTTCCTACGAGCAGTACTTC. Translating gives CASSLAQVSYEQYF.

The sample holds a few counts of this clone. This chain links TRBV7-6 with TRBJ1-1, with TRBD1 identical over 7 bases. Trimming took 1 base from V and 8 from J; bases not matched to a gene: 10. Germline assignment: CDR1 SGHVS and CDR2 FNYEAQ. The CDR3 consists of 15 residues. CDR3 sequence reads: CASSLVTGPAGEAFF. CDR3 DNA sequence: TGTGCCAGCAGCTTAGTGACAGGGCCCGCGGGGGAAGCTTTCTTT. The variable domain in full, with the rest retrieved from reference TRBV7-6 and TRBJ1-1, is GAGVSQSPRYKVTKRGQDVALRCDPISGHVSLYWYRQALGQGPEFLTYFNYEAQQDKSGLPNDRFSAERPEGSISTLTIQRTEQRDSAMYRCASSLVTGPAGEAFFGQGTRLTVV.

The chain has TRBV5-5 and TRBJ2-3; no clear D. Between the trimmed V and J ends, which lost 4 bases and 6 bases, there was a span of 18 bases. Germline CDR1 is SGHKS and CDR2 is YYEKEE (reference sequence). The CDR3 contains 15 residues. CDR3 in amino acids: CASSPHDLATDTQYF. The CDR3 nucleotides read TGTGCCAGCAGCCCCCACGACCTGGCGACGGATACGCAGTATTTT. Looking up the rest from reference TRBV5-5 and TRBJ2-3 gives the full variable domain: DAGVTQSPTHLIKTRGQQVTLRCSPISGHKSVSWYQQVLGQGPQFIFQYYEKEERGRGNFPDRFSARQFPNYSSELNVNALLLGDSALYLCASSPHDLATDTQYFGPGTRLTVL.

Comments on this clone: The same CDR3 also results from other DNA sequences found in this sample. The J gene is TRBJ2-2, the V gene TRBV7-8, with D perhaps assigned TRBD1 or TRBD2 (5 bases each). V lost 4 bases and J lost 3, with 9 bases in between. Germline V gives CDR1 SGHVS, CDR2 FQNEAQ. CDR3 size: 14 residues. CDR3 DNA: TGTGCCAGCAGCTCCGGGACGGACACCGGGGAGCTGTTTTTT. As protein: CASSSGTDTGELFF. Full variable domain (rest looked up from reference TRBV7-8 and TRBJ2-2): GAGVSQSPRYKVAKRGQDVALRCDPISGHVSLFWYQQALGQGPEFLTYFQNEAQLDKSGLPSDRFFAERPEGSVSTLKIQRTQQEDSAVYLCASSSGTDTGELFFGEGSRLTVL.

The chain has TRBV6-6 and TRBJ1-2; TRBD1 matches 9 bases. The CDR3 has 14 amino acids. With V trimmed by 4 bases and J by 8 bases, 8 bases remained unmatched. Germline CDR1 reads MNHNY; CDR2 reads SVGAGI (reference sequence). The CDR3 region has the DNA TGTGCCAGCAGTTCGACAGGGGGTAAGAGCGGCTACACCTTC. Translated, it gives CASSSTGGKSGYTF.

The chain has TRBV19 and TRBJ1-4; 9 nucleotides agree with TRBD1. Germline CDR1 LNHDA, CDR2 SQIVND (reference sequence). V lost 6 bases, J lost 8 bases, and 4 bases stayed unmatched. There are 13 residues in the CDR3. CDR3 coding DNA: TGTGCCAGTAGGACCGGGACAGGGGAAAAACTGTTTTTT. Protein: CASRTGTGEKLFF.

This clone was seen more than once but under ten times. The J gene is TRBJ2-2, the V gene TRBV13, with D tentatively TRBD2 (5 bases). V was trimmed by 2 bases and J by 4 bases, leaving 14 bases between them. The CDR3 runs to 16 residues. Germline CDR1 reads PRHDT; CDR2 reads FYEKMQ (reference sequence). Written as DNA, the CDR3 is TGTGCCAGCAGCTTAAGCGCCTTACTAGGCACCGGGGAGCTGTTTTTT. Protein: CASSLSALLGTGELFF.

The chain uses TRBV5-6 and TRBJ2-5; TRBD1 might be the D (8 bases). Germline loops: CDR1 SGHDT, CDR2 YYEEEE. The CDR3 runs 15 residues. Trimming removed 4 bases at V and 5 bases at J, with 18 bases between. Here the CDR3 reads CASSEDDRGGETQYF. In nucleotides, the CDR3 is TGTGCCAGCAGCGAAGATGACAGGGGAGGGGAGACCCAGTACTTC.

Regarding this clone: Relative to the germline gene, one junction end is altered; a read error may explain this. The chain recombines TRBV20-1 with TRBJ2-3; the match to TRBD1 covers 8 bases. The CDR3 consists of 11 residues. Germline CDR1 reads DFQATT; CDR2 reads SNEGSKA (reference sequence). CDR3 sequence reads: CSAREGQGPNF. The CDR3 DNA follows: TGCAGTGCTAGAGAAGGACAGGGACCGAATTTT.